The rows below give T cell receptor beta chains drawn from one sample of a study of blood T cells in healthy people across ages. Via MiXCR, TCRdb re-called the 5' RACE reads, giving one row per CDR3 protein. The table shows more than 1.4 million distinct CDR3 sequences, with 42% occurring only once. Material for sequencing was blood. The receptors come from a woman aged 18-29 years in good health. The CDR3 runs from the conserved cysteine through the conserved F or W. The order of the fields is V gene, clone size, D gene, J gene, CDR3 protein, CDR3 DNA. A D gene is named only where the DNA matches it firmly. Clone sizes are given selectively: once, few, many, or a class where the clone is expanded.

TRBV20-1	many	-	TRBJ2-4	CSAAKFDIQYF	TGCAGTGCTGCTAAATTTGACATTCAGTACTTC
TRBV5-1	few	-	TRBJ1-2	CASSPSDALDGYTF	TGCGCCAGCAGCCCCTCCGACGCTCTCGATGGCTACACCTTC
TRBV18	-	TRBD1	TRBJ2-3	CASSANTGGSFTDTQYF	TGTGCCAGCTCAGCCAACACAGGGGGCAGCTTCACAGATACGCAGTATTTT
TRBV20-1	-	TRBD2	TRBJ2-7	CSARDATSGSNEQYF	TGCAGTGCTAGAGATGCCACTAGCGGGAGCAATGAGCAGTACTTC
TRBV2	few	-	TRBJ2-5	CASEEQETQYF	TGTGCCAGCGAGGAACAAGAGACCCAGTACTTC
TRBV28	-	-	TRBJ2-7	CASSPSAGAVFSYEQYF	TGTGCCAGCTCCCCATCGGCAGGGGCCGTATTCTCCTACGAGCAGTACTTC
TRBV12-3/TRBV12-4	few	-	TRBJ2-3	CASSPTLMAGPSTDTQYF	TGTGCCAGCAGTCCTACTCTGATGGCGGGGCCTAGCACAGATACGCAGTATTTT
TRBV9	-	-	TRBJ2-2	CASSSLAGELFF	TGTGCCAGCAGCTCCCTTGCCGGGGAGCTGTTTTTT
TRBV24-1	-	-	TRBJ2-3	CVTSEVGIGTQYF	TGTGTCACCAGTGAAGTAGGGATCGGTACGCAGTATTTT
TRBV3-1	-	TRBD2	TRBJ2-1	CASSQVASGRDNEQFF	TGTGCCAGCAGCCAAGTGGCTAGCGGGAGGGATAATGAGCAGTTCTTC
TRBV9	few	-	TRBJ2-1	CASSVVRGGSLYNEQFF	TGTGCCAGCAGCGTAGTTCGTGGGGGATCTCTCTACAATGAGCAGTTCTTC
TRBV11-2	-	TRBD1	TRBJ2-4	CASSQGAAKNIQYF	TGTGCCAGCAGCCAGGGGGCAGCCAAAAACATTCAGTACTTC
TRBV6-5	-	-	TRBJ1-2	CASSSPGAHGYTF	TGTGCCAGCAGTTCCCCAGGGGCGCACGGCTACACCTTC
TRBV6-1	few	-	TRBJ2-7	CATALREGNEQYF	TGTGCCACCGCTTTGAGGGAAGGAAACGAGCAGTACTTC
TRBV21-1	few	-	TRBJ1-2	CARSRSGGGANYGYTF	TGTGCCAGGTCAAGGAGCGGGGGCGGAGCTAACTATGGCTACACCTTC
TRBV7-3	-	-	TRBJ1-2	CASSPTPGGSGGYTF	TGTGCCAGCAGCCCGACCCCGGGGGGGAGTGGAGGCTACACCTTC
TRBV15	few	-	TRBJ1-4	CATSRDLGELFF	TGTGCCACCAGCAGAGATTTGGGAGAGCTGTTTTTT
TRBV3-1	-	-	TRBJ1-4	CASSFGGHGQEKLFF	TGTGCCAGCAGCTTCGGGGGACATGGTCAGGAAAAACTGTTTTTT
TRBV4-1	-	-	TRBJ2-1	CASSQGGRTNDQFF	TGCGCCAGCAGCCAAGGGGGTAGGACCAATGATCAGTTCTTC
TRBV4-2	few	-	TRBJ2-5	CATRGAFQETQYF	TGTGCCACCCGGGGAGCCTTTCAAGAGACCCAGTACTTC
TRBV5-1	few	-	TRBJ1-1	CASSYRFWGGNTEAFF	TGCGCCAGCAGCTACCGTTTCTGGGGGGGGAACACTGAAGCTTTCTTT
TRBV4-2	-	TRBD2	TRBJ2-1	CASSQDPSLAASYNEQFF	TGTGCCAGCAGCCAAGATCCCTCACTAGCGGCCTCCTACAATGAGCAGTTCTTC
TRBV21-1	-	-	TRBJ2-7	CASSKAWVYEQYF	TGTGCCAGCAGCAAAGCGTGGGTCTACGAGCAGTACTTC
TRBV27	-	-	TRBJ2-3	CASSLGRLTPTDTQYF	TGTGCCAGCAGTTTAGGACGACTAACCCCCACAGATACGCAGTATTTT
TRBV6-5	-	-	TRBJ2-2	CASSYSTQPTLKNTGELFF	TGTGCCAGCAGTTACTCGACACAGCCTACTCTAAAGAACACCGGGGAGCTGTTTTTT
TRBV20-1	few	-	TRBJ1-2	CSARVVGQNYGYTF	TGCAGTGCTAGAGTGGTAGGGCAGAACTATGGCTACACCTTC
TRBV9	once	-	TRBJ2-4	CASSDGLGKNIQYF	TGTGCCAGCAGCGACGGTTTGGGCAAAAACATTCAGTACTTC
TRBV9	-	-	TRBJ2-7	CASSVRDGNYEQYF	TGTGCCAGCAGCGTCCGGGACGGAAACTACGAGCAGTACTTC
TRBV24-1	few	TRBD1	TRBJ2-7	CATSDPGQGLYEQYF	TGTGCCACCAGTGATCCGGGACAGGGGCTCTACGAGCAGTACTTC
TRBV5-1	-	TRBD2	TRBJ2-1	CASSNSSGTCNEQFF	TGCGCCAGCAGCAATTCTAGCGGAACGTGCAATGAGCAGTTCTTC
TRBV2	-	-	TRBJ2-3	CASSNPGGSSTDTQYF	TGTGCCAGCAGCAACCCTGGCGGGTCGAGCACAGATACGCAGTATTTT
TRBV27	-	TRBD2	TRBJ2-5	CAIRGVPEVETQYF	TGTGCCATCCGGGGGGTCCCTGAAGTTGAGACCCAGTACTTC
TRBV12-3/TRBV12-4	few	-	TRBJ2-5	CASSLVGPQETQYF	TGTGCCAGCAGTTTAGTGGGGCCTCAAGAGACCCAGTACTTC
TRBV7-7	-	-	TRBJ2-2	CASSQSDTGELFF	TGTGCCAGCAGCCAATCGGACACCGGGGAGCTGTTTTTT
TRBV18	-	-	TRBJ1-2	CASSPAAPPGGYGYTF	TGTGCCAGCTCACCTGCCGCTCCGCCGGGGGGCTATGGCTACACCTTC
TRBV10-3	-	-	TRBJ2-6	CAISESGASGANVLTF	TGTGCCATCAGTGAGTCCGGCGCCTCTGGGGCCAACGTCCTGACTTTC
TRBV20-1	-	-	TRBJ2-6	CSAQTASGANVLTF	TGCAGTGCGCAGACAGCCTCTGGGGCCAACGTCCTGACTTTC
TRBV7-2	few	TRBD2	TRBJ2-1	CASSLAGASGNNEQFF	TGTGCCAGCAGCTTAGCCGGGGCTAGCGGAAACAATGAGCAGTTCTTC
TRBV12-5	-	-	TRBJ1-5	CASGLVLSMRTAVEPQHF	TGTGCTAGTGGTTTGGTACTATCTATGCGGACGGCGGTTGAGCCCCAGCATTTT
TRBV3-1	-	TRBD2	TRBJ2-3	CASSQGGSSPDTQYF	TGTGCCAGCAGCCAGGGCGGGAGTAGCCCAGATACGCAGTATTTT
TRBV3-1	-	TRBD2	TRBJ2-7	CASSQEGTSGTRSYEQYF	TGTGCCAGCAGCCAAGAGGGGACTAGCGGGACCCGCTCCTACGAGCAGTACTTC
TRBV12-3/TRBV12-4	few	TRBD1	TRBJ1-2	CASSFGTGVGYTF	TGTGCCAGCAGTTTCGGGACAGGGGTTGGCTACACCTTC
TRBV5-1	few	TRBD2	TRBJ2-7	CASSSTSGVYEQYF	TGCGCCAGCAGCTCGACTAGCGGGGTCTACGAGCAGTACTTC